These 32 T cell receptor beta chains share one sample of origin, sequenced in a study of blood T cell repertoires in COVID-19. The table came from immunoSEQ multiplex PCR; TCRdb's copy has only in-frame clones and leaves some out. The profile covers 150,000 or so clones, with 70% to 90% appearing a single time and around 6% taken by the ten largest. Input material: PBMCs or T cells enriched from blood (not recorded which). These receptors were obtained from a man aged 40-50 years who had recovered from COVID-19.

This sequence joins TRBV2 and TRBJ2-3, with D possibly being TRBD2 (8 bases). Germline V gene sequence: CDR1 SNHLY, CDR2 FYNNEI. The V end lost 6 bases, the J end lost 4 bases, and 20 bases lay between the germline ends. CDR3 length equals 16 residues. The DNA of the CDR3 is TGTGCCAGCAGCCTCCGACAGGGACTAGTACCAGATACGCAGTATTTT. It specifies CASSLRQGLVPDTQYF. Full variable domain (outside the CDR3, taken from reference TRBV2 and TRBJ2-3): EPEVTQTPSHQVTQMGQEVILRCVPISNHLYFYWYRQILGQKVEFLVSFYNNEISEKSEIFDDQFSVERPDGSNFTLKIRSTKLEDSAMYFCASSLRQGLVPDTQYFGPGTRLTVL.

The chain uses TRBV4-1 and TRBJ2-5; tentatively, D is TRBD2 (6 bases). The V end was cut by 5 bases, the J end by 5 bases, with 18 bases between. The CDR3 length is 15 residues. From germline, CDR1 is MGHRA and CDR2 YSYEKL. The CDR3 protein is CASSSVGGKGETQYF. DNA of the CDR3: TGCGCCAGCAGCAGCGTCGGGGGTAAGGGCGAGACCCAGTACTTC.

This rearrangement joins TRBV9 to TRBJ2-2; possible D gene TRBD2, 6 bases. V lost 4 bases and J lost 3, with 13 bases in between. The germline gives CDR1 SGDLS, CDR2 YYNGEE. This CDR3 spans 15 amino acids. CDR3 bases: TGTGCCAGCAGCTACCGGGACTTCCACACCGGGGAGCTGTTTTTT. Encoded protein: CASSYRDFHTGELFF.

The V gene is TRBV19, the J gene TRBJ2-3; possibly TRBD2 for D (5 bases). This CDR3 region has 13 residues. V dropped 7 bases and J dropped 3 bases, with 11 bases sitting between them. CDR1 is LNHDA, CDR2 SQIVND, per germline (reference sequence). CDR3 loop: CASTPTRTDTQYF. The CDR3 DNA reads as TGTGCCAGTACCCCAACTAGGACAGATACGCAGTATTTT.

This chain connects TRBV12-5 to TRBJ2-3, with a possible D match to TRBD2 (5 bases). Trimming left V 0 bases short and J 4 bases short, with 11 bases between. This CDR3 spans 15 amino acids. Germline CDR1 reads LGHNT; CDR2 reads FRNRAP. The CDR3 region is CASGLVLGNADTQYF. DNA of the CDR3: TGTGCTAGTGGTTTGGTACTAGGGAACGCAGATACGCAGTATTTT.

The genes are TRBV6-5 and TRBJ2-1, with 8 bases that match TRBD1. From germline, CDR1 is MNHEY and CDR2 SVGAGI. V lost 6 bases to trimming and J lost 4 bases; unmatched junction nucleotides: 8. This CDR3 is built from 15 residues. The CDR3 nucleotides are TGTGCCAGCAGAGCCGGGACAGGACCTTACAATGAGCAGTTCTTC. Its protein is CASRAGTGPYNEQFF.

The J gene is TRBJ1-2, the V gene TRBV10-1; D unclear. Trimming took 6 bases from V and 4 from J, leaving 18 bases between them. There are 15 residues in the CDR3. Germline CDR1 reads WNHNN; CDR2 reads SYGVQD (reference sequence). The CDR3 DNA sequence: TGCGCCAGCAGCTCGAGGCGAGACCCGACCTATGGCTACACCTTC. Its protein product is CASSSRRDPTYGYTF.

This chain links TRBV19 with TRBJ1-5, with TRBD1 matching 12 bases. In germline, CDR1 is LNHDA, CDR2 SQIVND (reference sequence). The junction had 5 bases not matched to a gene; V was cut back by 1 base and J by 7 bases. This CDR3 is 16 amino acids long. The CDR3 DNA follows: TGTGCCAGTAGTATAGGGGGGACAGGGGGCCACCAGCCCCAGCATTTT. This codes for CASSIGGTGGHQPQHF.

This clone was observed many times. V is TRBV10-3 and J is TRBJ2-2; 9 nucleotides match TRBD2. CDR3 length: 16 amino acids. The junction had 8 bases not matched to a gene; V was cut back by 7 bases and J by 2 bases. The germline gives CDR1 ENHRY, CDR2 SYGVKD. The CDR3: CAIKKNSGGNTGELFF. The DNA of the CDR3 is TGTGCCATCAAGAAAAATAGCGGGGGCAACACCGGGGAGCTGTTTTTT.

The chain combines TRBV6-5 with TRBJ2-1, with D tentatively TRBD2 (7 bases). The CDR3 sequence is 15 residues long. In germline, CDR1 is MNHEY, CDR2 SVGAGI. Trimming took 6 bases from V and 8 from J, leaving 20 bases between them. For the CDR3, the DNA is TGTGCCAGCAGCCGAACGGGCGGGGGCCCCGATGAGCAGTTCTTC. This sequence encodes CASSRTGGGPDEQFF.

The rearrangement links TRBV3-1 (or the pseudogene TRBV3-2) to TRBJ2-7, with D possibly being TRBD1 (6 bases). V lost 0 bases, J lost 2 bases, and 11 bases lay in between. The CDR3 is 15 amino acids. Germline V gene sequence: CDR1 LGHDT, CDR2 YNNKEL (reference sequence). The CDR3 region is CASSQDRTGTYEQYV. Written as DNA, the CDR3 is TGTGCCAGCAGCCAAGATAGAACAGGGACCTACGAGCAGTACGTC.

In its sample, this clone was seen a few times. The genes are TRBV14 and TRBJ1-2; no clear D. This CDR3 spans 12 amino acids. Germline V gene sequence: CDR1 SGHDN, CDR2 FVKESK. V was cut by 6 bases and J by 8 bases, with 13 bases left in between. The CDR3 here is CASSPSRRGYTF. DNA for the CDR3: TGTGCCAGCAGTCCCAGTCGGAGGGGCTACACCTTC.

The chain combines TRBV30 with TRBJ2-5, with TRBD1 as a possible D gene (5 bases). Germline V gene data show CDR1 as GTSNPN and CDR2 as SVGIG (reference sequence). CDR3 length equals 13 residues. V lost 4 bases and J 1 base, leaving 10 bases between the germline ends. In nucleotides, the CDR3 is TGTGCCTGGACCATGGGGCTCCAAGAGACCCAGTACTTC. It translates to CAWTMGLQETQYF.

The V and J genes are TRBV19 and TRBJ2-3, with 8 bases aligning to TRBD2. In germline, CDR1 is LNHDA, CDR2 SQIVND (reference sequence). V lost 7 bases, J lost 4 bases, and 7 bases stayed unmatched. The length of the CDR3 is 14 residues. CDR3 sequence: CASMIRGGADTQYF. CDR3 nucleotide sequence: TGTGCCAGTATGATACGGGGGGGGGCAGATACGCAGTATTTT.

This chain joins TRBV19 and TRBJ1-3; a possible D gene is TRBD1 (6 bases). This CDR3 region has 17 residues. Germline-derived CDR1 and CDR2 are LNHDA and SQIVND (reference sequence). V was cut by 5 bases and J by 0 bases, with 17 bases left in between. The CDR3 DNA is TGTGCCAGTAGTCCTAGGCCGGGACAACCCTCTGGAAACACCATATATTTT. Amino acids: CASSPRPGQPSGNTIYF.

The V and J genes are TRBV6-6 and TRBJ1-4; tentatively, D is TRBD1 (6 bases). V lost 7 bases, J lost 8 bases, and 17 bases lay in between. Looked up from germline, CDR1 is MNHNY and CDR2 is SVGAGI (reference sequence). The CDR3 runs 14 residues. As DNA, the CDR3 is TGTGCCAGCACGGTTCCGGGACACAACGAAAAACTGTTTTTT. Encoded protein: CASTVPGHNEKLFF.

J is TRBJ2-1 and V is TRBV3-1 (or the pseudogene TRBV3-2); 7 positions match TRBD2. CDR1 is LGHDT and CDR2 is YNNKEL in the germline V gene (reference sequence). The V segment lost 4 bases and the J segment 10 bases; nucleotides outside the gene matches: 10. This CDR3 has 14 amino acids. The CDR3: CASSRAGGVREQFF. The CDR3 DNA sequence: TGTGCCAGCAGCCGCGCTGGGGGGGTTCGGGAGCAGTTCTTC.

This chain joins TRBV14 and TRBJ1-2; D possibly corresponds to TRBD1 (5 bases). Germline CDR1 SGHDN, CDR2 FVKESK. This CDR3 is built from 20 residues. V dropped 0 bases and J dropped 0 bases, with 23 bases sitting between them. Here the CDR3 reads CASSQDQDTPKEKANYGYTF. In DNA, the CDR3 is TGTGCCAGCAGCCAAGATCAGGACACTCCTAAGGAGAAAGCTAACTATGGCTACACCTTC.

The V and J genes are TRBV6-5 and TRBJ2-7; 9 bases line up with TRBD1. Germline V gene data show CDR1 as MNHEY and CDR2 as SVGAGI. The CDR3 runs 15 residues. V lost 6 bases, J lost 2 bases, and 8 bases stayed unmatched. CDR3 loop: CASRQGQGPTYEQYF. DNA for the CDR3: TGTGCCAGCAGACAAGGACAGGGGCCCACCTACGAGCAGTACTTC.

This chain's CDR3 is CSVLDRSNQPQHF. The DNA for the CDR3 is TGCAGCGTCCTGGACAGGAGCAATCAGCCCCAGCATTTT. The chain joins TRBV29-1 to TRBJ1-5; 7 nucleotides align to TRBD1. Trimming removed 6 bases from V and 1 base from J; junction bases left unmatched: 3. The CDR3 has 13 residues. CDR1 SQVTM and CDR2 ANQGSEA come from the germline V gene.

V is TRBV7-8 and J is TRBJ1-2; 11 bases are shared with TRBD1. There are 14 residues in the CDR3. Germline-derived CDR1 and CDR2 are SGHVS and FQNEAQ. Trimming at V came to 5 bases and at J to 4 bases, leaving 3 bases not matched to a gene. The CDR3 sequence is CASSLGTGGYGYTF. The CDR3 bases are TGTGCCAGCAGCCTCGGGACAGGGGGCTATGGCTACACCTTC.

The chain couples TRBV3-1 (or the pseudogene TRBV3-2) to TRBJ1-1; tentative D call: TRBD1 (6 bases). CDR3 size: 13 residues. CDR1 is LGHDT, CDR2 YNNKEL, per germline (reference sequence). V was cut by 0 bases and J by 10 bases, with 12 bases left in between. The CDR3 is CASSQDPGRGAFF. In nucleotides, the CDR3 is TGTGCCAGCAGCCAAGATCCCGGCAGGGGAGCTTTCTTT.

This clone showed up just a few times. The V gene is TRBV6-1, the J gene TRBJ2-5, with D possibly being TRBD2 (7 bases). CDR1 is MNHNS and CDR2 is SASEGT in the germline V gene. The CDR3 runs 16 residues. V shed 2 bases and J shed 2 bases, with 15 bases lying between them. The CDR3: CASSELGGGPQETQYF. For the CDR3, the DNA is TGTGCCAGCAGTGAACTTGGCGGGGGCCCTCAAGAGACCCAGTACTTC.

V gene TRBV23-1 combines with J gene TRBJ2-7, with D maybe TRBD1 (6 bases). TRBV23-1 is an ORF for which the function is uncertain. The V and J ends lost 0 bases and 9 bases respectively, with 18 bases between them. The CDR3 has 15 residues. The CDR3 reads CASSQSRQGPRVQYV. The CDR3, as DNA: TGCGCCAGCAGTCAATCAAGGCAGGGGCCCCGGGTGCAGTACGTC.

This chain joins TRBV5-1 and TRBJ2-7, with 8 bases matching TRBD1. This CDR3 region has 15 residues. The V gene's germline CDR1 is SGHRS and CDR2 YFSETQ. Trimming took 0 bases from V and 5 from J; bases not matched to a gene: 7. CDR3 sequence (DNA): TGCGCCAGCAGCTTGGAAGGACAGGGAACCCACGAGCAGTACGTC. Translated, it gives CASSLEGQGTHEQYV.

V usage is TRBV5-5 and J usage is TRBJ2-5; 7 bases line up with TRBD2. In germline, CDR1 is SGHKS, CDR2 YYEKEE (reference sequence). This CDR3 is 14 amino acids long. Trimming removed 1 base from V and 1 base from J; junction bases left unmatched: 1. The CDR3 bases are TGTGCCAGCAGCTTGTGGGAGGGCCAAGAGACCCAGTACTTC. It specifies CASSLWEGQETQYF.

This chain connects TRBV24-1 to TRBJ1-2; D is unclear. V was pared by 4 bases and J by 7 bases, with 15 bases between. The CDR3 runs to 14 residues. Germline assignment: CDR1 KGHDR and CDR2 SFDVKD. The CDR3 DNA reads as TGTGCCACCAGTGACCCCTGGGAGGGTGGTGGCTACACCTTC. Translating it yields CATSDPWEGGGYTF.

The chain links TRBV7-9 to TRBJ1-2; D is unresolved. The germline gives CDR1 SEHNR, CDR2 FQNEAQ (reference sequence). Trimming shortened V by 0 bases and J by 4 bases, and 9 bases separated the two germline ends. The CDR3 loop spans 14 amino acids. CDR3 DNA: TGTGCCAGCAGCTTAGCACAGAACCCCTATGGCTACACCTTC. Amino acids: CASSLAQNPYGYTF.

This clone was seen only once. The chain is built from TRBV27 and TRBJ1-1, with D possibly being TRBD1 (6 bases). This CDR3 is 17 amino acids long. V dropped 3 bases and J dropped 1 base, with 18 bases sitting between them. Germline V gives CDR1 MNHEY, CDR2 SMNVEV (reference sequence). The CDR3 nucleotides are TGTGCCAGCAGTTTGTATGGTGGGGGCCGGACGAACACTGAAGCTTTCTTT. This gives the protein CASSLYGGGRTNTEAFF.

The J gene is TRBJ1-2, the V gene TRBV24-1; no firm D call. The CDR3 has 15 residues. CDR1 KGHDR and CDR2 SFDVKD come from the germline V gene. Trimming removed 0 bases from V and 2 bases from J, with 9 bases in between. CDR3 protein: CATSDLRSGNYGYTF. CDR3 DNA sequence: TGTGCCACCAGTGATTTGCGATCGGGAAACTATGGCTACACCTTC.

V and J are TRBV2 and TRBJ1-2; D remains ambiguous. CDR3 length equals 15 residues. Germline loops: CDR1 SNHLY, CDR2 FYNNEI. Trimming stripped 6 bases from V and 1 base from J, with 15 bases between. The CDR3 sequence is CASRVRESYNYGYTF. CDR3 DNA: TGTGCCAGCAGGGTGAGAGAGTCTTATAACTATGGCTACACCTTC.

This clone was recorded only once. This chain joins TRBV7-9 and TRBJ2-1; D unclear. The CDR3 sequence is 13 residues long. The ends were cut back, 5 bases at V and 8 bases at J, with 13 bases in the middle. The germline V gene encodes CDR1 SEHNR and CDR2 FQNEAQ (reference sequence). The CDR3: CASSLGQSHEQFF. In DNA form, the CDR3 reads TGTGCCAGCAGCCTAGGGCAATCACATGAGCAGTTCTTC.